The T cell receptor beta chain described here comes from a study of T-cell reconstitution after alpha-beta-depleted transplantation in children (dated by TCRdb to the mid-2010s). Regarding the study in general: The study quantitatively tracked T-cell immune reconstitution after TCRalphabeta/CD19-depleted allogeneic hematopoietic cell transplantation in children using TCR repertoire profiling.

Here V drops 3 bases and J drops 6 bases, and the junction holds 8 bases not matched to any gene. From the cysteine through the phenylalanine, the CDR3 covers 15 amino acids. Solely the CDR3 DNA is kept, with 45 bases framed from the first base. The germline V gene yields SGHTA for CDR1 and FQGNSA for CDR2. The library was generated by PCR. The instrument given in TCRdb is Illumina HiSeq 2500. To normalize quantification of the TCRbeta repertoire, the TCR libraries were built with molecular barcoding that relied on unique molecular identifiers. TCRdb reworked the public reads: Q25 trimming with fastp, MiXCR clone assembly, productive beta chains retained. Each entry is one CDR3 protein sequence, shown with its most common DNA and genes. The sample contains about 610,000 distinct CDR3 sequences, about 11% of them found a single time. The top ten clonotypes cover roughly 3.9% of the sample. Comment on this clonotype: The specificity of this receptor is unknown. The sample holds no much larger clone one base away, and base qualities are not on file.

This sequence uses TRBV7-2 and TRBJ2-7, with 10 junctional bases fitting TRBD1. The receptor comes from a human donor who donated a stem cell graft to a child with acute myeloid leukemia. Sequences were derived from PBMCs from the stem cell graft donor, sampled from the stem cell graft. The CDR3 is CASSFSGTGVGEQYF. The DNA reads as follows: TGTGCCAGCAGCTTTTCCGGGACAGGGGTAGGCGAGCAGTACTTC.